These 15 T cell receptor beta chains were sequenced from one sample in a study of technical replicates of blood from several donors. Measured with immunoSEQ multiplex PCR; TCRdb has only the in-frame clones, and not every one. The sample lists approximately 50,000 clones, about 82% occurring once. The sample comprised PBMCs. Receptors were obtained from a human donor in good health. Some clones in this sample may be carry-over from other donors' samples.

The V and J genes are TRBV27 and TRBJ2-7; 10 bases are a match to TRBD1. CDR3 length equals 15 residues. CDR1 and CDR2 (germline): MNHEY, SMNVEV (reference sequence). With V trimmed by 5 bases and J by 2 bases, 6 bases remained unmatched. In DNA, the CDR3 is TGTGCCAGCAGTCTCTCCGGGACAGGGGCCTACGAGCAGTACTTC. This codes for CASSLSGTGAYEQYF.

This chain uses TRBV7-3 with TRBJ2-4, with TRBD2 matching 8 bases. Germline-derived CDR1 and CDR2 are SGHTA and FQGTGA. The CDR3 contains 14 residues. The trim removed 4 bases at V and 7 bases at J, leaving 6 bases unmatched. CDR3 residues: CASSSSGGGNIQYF. The CDR3 DNA is TGTGCCAGCAGCTCCTCGGGAGGGGGGAACATTCAGTACTTC.

The table lists this clone with a few counts. The V and J genes are TRBV5-1 and TRBJ2-6; 8 nucleotides line up with TRBD2. The trim removed 6 bases at V and 4 bases at J, leaving 12 bases unmatched. Germline loops: CDR1 SGHRS, CDR2 YFSETQ. This CDR3 is 17 amino acids long. CDR3 DNA: TGCGCCAGCACCCACCCCGGGAGGGGTATAGGGGCCAACGTCCTGACTTTC. As protein: CASTHPGRGIGANVLTF.

This clone has a handful of counts. V is TRBV5-1 and J is TRBJ1-2; 9 bases are a match to TRBD1. Germline CDR1 is SGHRS and CDR2 is YFSETQ. The V segment lost 4 bases and the J segment 7 bases; nucleotides outside the gene matches: 5. This CDR3 contains 13 residues. The CDR3 DNA reads TGCGCCAGCAGCACAGGGGGCTCCGGTGGCTACACCTTC. Amino acid sequence: CASSTGGSGGYTF.

The chain links TRBV7-3 to TRBJ1-4; D is ambiguous. Germline CDR1 reads SGHTA; CDR2 reads FQGTGA. This CDR3 contains 17 residues. Trimming removed 3 bases at V and 7 bases at J, with 21 bases between. CDR3 nucleotide sequence: TGTGCCAGCAGCTTTTGGCAAGGACCGACAAGCGGTGAAAAACTGTTTTTT. It translates to CASSFWQGPTSGEKLFF.

The chain has TRBV10-3 and TRBJ2-7, with D possibly TRBD2 on 6 matching bases. The germline CDR1 and CDR2 sequences are ENHRY and SYGVKD. This CDR3 spans 15 amino acids. The V and J ends lost 3 bases and 0 bases respectively, with 12 bases between them. CDR3 in amino acids: CAISEVDGSSYEQYF. The DNA for the CDR3 is TGTGCCATCAGTGAAGTGGACGGGAGCTCCTACGAGCAGTACTTC.

This clone is a singleton in its sample. The chain couples TRBV2 to TRBJ1-5, with D unclear. Germline CDR1 and CDR2: SNHLY and FYNNEI. The CDR3 is made up of 14 amino acids. V lost 1 base to trimming and J lost 5 bases, with 9 bases between them. CDR3 amino acids: CASSEDGAYQPQHF. In DNA form, the CDR3 reads TGTGCCAGCAGTGAAGACGGAGCTTATCAGCCCCAGCATTTT.

The genes are TRBV19 and TRBJ2-7; 9 positions match TRBD1. This CDR3 region has 14 residues. The V gene's germline CDR1 is LNHDA and CDR2 SQIVND (reference sequence). The V and J ends lost 5 bases and 4 bases, in that order; junction bases with no gene match: 6. This CDR3 reads CASSPGTGSYEQYF. The CDR3 DNA is TGTGCCAGTAGTCCAGGGACAGGGAGTTACGAGCAGTACTTC.

The chain links TRBV7-6 to TRBJ2-5; D ambiguous. V lost 5 bases to trimming and J lost 3 bases, with 4 bases between them. Germline V lookup: CDR1 SGHVS, CDR2 FNYEAQ. This CDR3 region has 11 residues. The CDR3 protein is CASSTEETQYF. CDR3 nucleotide sequence: TGTGCCAGCAGCACAGAAGAGACCCAGTACTTC.

The J gene is TRBJ2-5, the V gene TRBV9; 10 positions match TRBD2. Trimming took 4 bases from V and 5 from J; bases not matched to a gene: 8. This CDR3 spans 15 amino acids. In germline, CDR1 is SGDLS, CDR2 YYNGEE. The CDR3 loop reads CASSPSGGVRETQYF. As DNA, the CDR3 is TGTGCCAGCAGCCCAAGCGGGGGGGTAAGGGAGACCCAGTACTTC.

The chain carries TRBV7-6 and TRBJ2-7, with TRBD1 matching over 9 bases. Looked up from germline, CDR1 is SGHVS and CDR2 is FNYEAQ. The CDR3 totals 17 residues. Trimming at V came to 0 bases and at J to 4 bases, leaving 10 bases not matched to a gene. The CDR3 DNA reads TGTGCCAGCAGCTTAGCGGATCCTAAGACAGGGGGGTACGAGCAGTACTTC. This encodes CASSLADPKTGGYEQYF.

The chain is built from TRBV9 and TRBJ1-6, with 11 bases fitting TRBD1. The ends lost 0 bases at V and 9 bases at J; junction bases unmatched: 2. The CDR3 has 15 amino acids. The V gene's germline CDR1 is SGDLS and CDR2 YYNGEE. The DNA of the CDR3 is TGTGCCAGCAGCGTAGAAGGGACAGGGGGTTCACCCCTCCACTTT. This sequence encodes CASSVEGTGGSPLHF. The full variable domain, with the rest looked up from reference TRBV9 and TRBJ1-6, is DSGVTQTPKHLITATGQRVTLRCSPRSGDLSVYWYQQSLDQGLQFLIQYYNGEERAKGNILERFSAQQFPDLHSELNLSSLELGDSALYFCASSVEGTGGSPLHFGNGTRLTVT.

V usage is TRBV29-1 and J usage is TRBJ2-1, with D perhaps matching TRBD1 (5 bases). This CDR3 is 11 amino acids long. The V gene's germline CDR1 is SQVTM and CDR2 ANQGSEA. The ends were cut back, 3 bases at V and 6 bases at J, with 6 bases in the middle. The CDR3 protein is CSVDRVNEQFF. In DNA form, the CDR3 reads TGCAGCGTTGACAGGGTCAATGAGCAGTTCTTC.

This chain joins TRBV7-9 and TRBJ2-1, with D unclear. The germline CDR1 and CDR2 sequences are SEHNR and FQNEAQ (reference sequence). CDR3 length: 13 residues. Trimming left V 5 bases short and J 7 bases short, with 12 bases between. The CDR3 DNA reads TGTGCCAGCAGCCCCTCGGGTATGAATGAGCAGTTCTTC. This codes for CASSPSGMNEQFF.

V usage is TRBV28 and J usage is TRBJ1-2, with TRBD1 identical over 9 bases. V trimming: 5 bases; J trimming: 5 bases; junction bases outside the gene matches: 6. The CDR3 contains 14 residues. Germline-derived CDR1 and CDR2 are MDHEN and SYDVKM. In nucleotides, the CDR3 is TGTGCCAGCAGTACCACAGGGGGCAGTTATGGCTACACCTTC. Translated: CASSTTGGSYGYTF.